The 24 T cell receptor beta chains below all came from one sample that was sequenced in a study of early T cells in non-severe SARS-CoV-2 infection. TCRdb re-called the 5' RACE reads with MiXCR, one entry per CDR3 protein. In the table there are 45,000 to 55,000 distinct CDR3 sequences, around 13% of which are singletons. Specimen: whole blood. All receptors come from an adult who was a healthcare worker with PCR-confirmed SARS-CoV-2 infection or an uninfected control (not recorded which).

This clonotype was seen ten or more times. The CDR3 loop is CASSEQGGEKLFF. The CDR3 nucleotides read TGTGCCAGCAGTGAACAGGGAGGCGAAAAACTGTTTTTT. The rearrangement joins TRBV2 to TRBJ1-4, with a tentative D call TRBD1 (5 bases). There are 13 residues in the CDR3. The germline V gene encodes CDR1 SNHLY and CDR2 FYNNEI. Trimming took 2 bases from V and 8 from J, leaving 9 bases between them.

The rearrangement uses TRBV29-1 and TRBJ1-6; 7 bases line up with TRBD1. Trimming cost V 7 bases and J 6 bases; bases outside gene matches: 6. The CDR3 has 13 amino acids. The germline CDR1 and CDR2 sequences are SQVTM and ANQGSEA. The CDR3 protein is CSARQGGNSPLHF. CDR3 nucleotide sequence: TGCAGCGCCCGACAGGGAGGTAATTCACCCCTCCACTTT. The variable domain in full, with the rest retrieved from reference TRBV29-1 and TRBJ1-6, is SAVISQKPSRDICQRGTSLTIQCQVDSQVTMMFWYRQQPGQSLTLIATANQGSEATYESGFVIDKFPISRPNLTFSTLTVSNMSPEDSSIYLCSARQGGNSPLHFGNGTRLTVT.

This clonotype was counted between two and nine times. The chain employs TRBV7-2 and TRBJ2-3; D might be TRBD2 (5 bases). There are 14 residues in the CDR3. From germline, CDR1 is SGHTA and CDR2 FQGNSA. V lost 2 bases and J lost 4, with 10 bases in between. The CDR3 loop is CASSLLASADTQYF. CDR3 nucleotides: TGTGCCAGCAGCTTATTAGCGTCCGCAGATACGCAGTATTTT.

The rearrangement links TRBV5-1 to TRBJ2-7, with TRBD2 identical over 13 bases. This CDR3 contains 15 residues. Trimming cost V 0 bases and J 6 bases; bases outside gene matches: 3. The germline V gene has CDR1 SGHRS and CDR2 YFSETQ. The CDR3 DNA reads TGCGCCAGCAGCTTGGGGACTAGCGGGAGTCTCGAGCAGTACTTC. It specifies CASSLGTSGSLEQYF.

This clonotype has a count of ten or more. The chain combines TRBV12-5 with TRBJ1-1; D call uncertain. Between the trimmed V and J ends, which lost 4 bases and 0 bases, there was a span of 9 bases. Germline V gives CDR1 LGHNT, CDR2 FRNRAP. The CDR3 extends over 14 amino acids. The CDR3 coding sequence is TGTGCTAGTGGTTCAAGTGAAATGAACACTGAAGCTTTCTTT. Amino acids: CASGSSEMNTEAFF. The variable domain in full, completed from reference TRBV12-5 and TRBJ1-1, reads DARVTQTPRHKVTEMGQEVTMRCQPILGHNTVFWYRQTMMQGLELLAYFRNRAPLDDSGMPKDRFSAEMPDATLATLKIQPSEPRDSAVYFCASGSSEMNTEAFFGQGTRLTVV.

The chain employs TRBV20-1 and TRBJ2-7, with a possible D match to TRBD1 (5 bases). CDR1 and CDR2 from the germline V gene are DFQATT and SNEGSKA (reference sequence). The CDR3 covers 12 residues. The V end was cut by 5 bases, the J end by 2 bases, with 10 bases between. CDR3 nucleotides: TGCAGTGCTCCTGACAGCACCTACGAGCAGTACTTC. It encodes CSAPDSTYEQYF.

The chain uses TRBV7-9 and TRBJ1-2, with 7 bases matching TRBD1. J lost 2 bases, V lost 6 bases, and 12 bases had no gene match. The V gene's germline CDR1 is SEHNR and CDR2 FQNEAQ (reference sequence). The CDR3 is 16 residues long. CDR3 bases: TGTGCCAGCAGTTCCTGGGACAGAAGAGAAAACTATGGCTACACCTTC. It encodes CASSSWDRRENYGYTF.

The chain uses TRBV5-1 and TRBJ2-4; D gene unclear. The V gene lost 0 bases and the J gene lost 1 base, with 5 bases spanning the gap. The CDR3 length is 14 residues. Germline V lookup: CDR1 SGHRS, CDR2 YFSETQ. CDR3 sequence (DNA): TGCGCCAGCAGCTTGGGGCAGGCCAAAAACATTCAGTACTTC. This codes for CASSLGQAKNIQYF.

This clonotype was recorded many times. The chain recombines TRBV7-3 with TRBJ2-1, with 9 bases fitting TRBD2. Per germline, CDR1 SGHTA and CDR2 FQGTGA. Unmatched junction bases numbered 6, after V lost 5 bases and J lost 4 bases. CDR3 size: 15 residues. CDR3 DNA sequence: TGTGCCAGCAGCCCTTTAGCGGGGGAGTACAATGAGCAGTTCTTC. Protein: CASSPLAGEYNEQFF.

This clonotype was counted many times. The chain joins TRBV27 to TRBJ2-3; D is unclear. V dropped 4 bases and J dropped 0 bases, with 11 bases sitting between them. In germline, CDR1 is MNHEY, CDR2 SMNVEV (reference sequence). The CDR3 sequence is 15 residues long. This CDR3 is CASSSFGSSTDTQYF. The CDR3 nucleotides are TGTGCCAGCAGTTCATTTGGGTCTAGCACAGATACGCAGTATTTT.

The genes are TRBV9 and TRBJ1-2, with 9 bases fitting TRBD1. The germline CDR1 and CDR2 sequences are SGDLS and YYNGEE. The CDR3 covers 13 residues. The J segment lost 8 bases and the V segment lost 3 bases, leaving 5 bases of the junction unmatched. CDR3 DNA: TGTGCCAGCAGCGGAGGGACAGGGCTCGGCTACACCTTC. As protein: CASSGGTGLGYTF.

Ten or more counts support this clonotype. The rearrangement links TRBV7-9 to TRBJ2-1; TRBD2 is a possible D gene (6 bases). The CDR3 consists of 14 residues. Trimming stripped 5 bases from V and 8 bases from J, with 16 bases between. CDR1 is SEHNR, CDR2 FQNEAQ, per germline (reference sequence). In DNA, the CDR3 is TGTGCCAGCAGCCCCCGCGGGGCCATCTATGAGCAGTTCTTC. This codes for CASSPRGAIYEQFF. The entire variable domain, with the rest obtained from reference TRBV7-9 and TRBJ2-1, is as follows: DTGVSQNPRHKITKRGQNVTFRCDPISEHNRLYWYRQTLGQGPEFLTYFQNEAQLEKSRLLSDRFSAERPKGSFSTLEIQRTEQGDSAMYLCASSPRGAIYEQFFGPGTRLTVL.

The chain couples TRBV4-1 to TRBJ2-4, with a weak D call TRBD2 (6 bases). In germline, CDR1 is MGHRA, CDR2 YSYEKL. Deletions cut 0 bases from V and 6 bases from J, with 12 bases between. The CDR3 totals 15 residues. The CDR3 DNA follows: TGCGCCAGCAGCCAAGATTACCCAGCGGGAAACATTCAGTACTTC. Translation: CASSQDYPAGNIQYF.

This clonotype was seen repeatedly, ten times or more. The CDR3 bases are TGTGCCAGCTCACCACGCTGGAGCACAGATACGCAGTATTTT. It codes for CASSPRWSTDTQYF. The chain uses TRBV18 and TRBJ2-3; D not resolved. Between the trimmed V and J ends, which lost 1 base and 0 bases, there was a span of 5 bases. Germline loops: CDR1 KGHSH, CDR2 LQKENI. CDR3 length: 14 residues.

In this sample, this clonotype turned up many times. The chain links TRBV5-4 to TRBJ2-7; 14 positions agree with TRBD2. The germline V gene has CDR1 SGHNT and CDR2 YYREEE (reference sequence). J lost 3 bases, V lost 3 bases, and 2 bases had no gene match. The CDR3 extends over 15 amino acids. For the CDR3, the DNA is TGTGCCAGCAGCTCGGGACTAGCGGGGGTCTACGAGCAGTACTTC. Amino acid sequence: CASSSGLAGVYEQYF.

This rearrangement joins TRBV6-1 to TRBJ1-1; a possible D gene is TRBD1 (5 bases). The CDR3 runs 12 residues. Between the trimmed V and J ends, which lost 3 bases and 11 bases, there was a span of 13 bases. Germline lookup yields CDR1 MNHNS and CDR2 SASEGT. CDR3 sequence reads: CASSEGGSRAFF. The CDR3, as DNA: TGTGCCAGCAGTGAGGGGGGATCCCGGGCTTTCTTT.

This clonotype was counted only a few times. The chain uses TRBV6-5 and TRBJ2-2; D may correspond to TRBD1 or TRBD2 (5 bases each). V gave up 0 bases and J gave up 0 bases, with 8 bases separating them. Per germline, CDR1 MNHEY and CDR2 SVGAGI. The CDR3 extends over 16 amino acids. In nucleotides, the CDR3 is TGTGCCAGCAGTTACTCGATGGGGGCGAACACCGGGGAGCTGTTTTTT. Encoded protein: CASSYSMGANTGELFF.

There are many counts of this clonotype. This chain links TRBV20-1 with TRBJ2-7; 11 positions match TRBD2. Looked up from germline, CDR1 is DFQATT and CDR2 is SNEGSKA (reference sequence). This CDR3 has 13 amino acids. V trimming: 5 bases; J trimming: 4 bases; junction bases outside the gene matches: 4. The CDR3 region is CSASGTSGYEQYF. In DNA form, the CDR3 reads TGCAGTGCTTCCGGGACTAGCGGTTACGAGCAGTACTTC.

In regard to this clonotype: Just one base apart from a much larger clone, this may be a read error. The CDR3 loop is CASSAFIGVYNSPLHF. Here the CDR3 DNA reads TGTGCCAGCAGTGCATTCATCGGGGTCTATAATTCACCCCTCCACTTT. V usage is TRBV27 and J usage is TRBJ1-6; the D is unclear. CDR1 is MNHEY, CDR2 SMNVEV, per germline (reference sequence). The CDR3 sequence is 16 residues long. V lost 5 bases and J lost 3, with 14 bases in between.

This clonotype was seen a few times. The V gene is TRBV18, the J gene TRBJ2-4; D might be TRBD2 (7 bases). This CDR3 region has 16 residues. Trimming took off 0 bases at V and 3 bases at J, with 12 bases between the two ends. Germline V gene data show CDR1 as KGHSH and CDR2 as LQKENI. Written as DNA, the CDR3 is TGTGCCAGCTCACCACCTGGGGGGGCTGGCAAAAACATTCAGTACTTC. Translated: CASSPPGGAGKNIQYF.

The chain has TRBV3-1 and TRBJ1-1, with 8 bases identical to TRBD1. V lost 4 bases, J lost 3 bases, and 16 bases stayed unmatched. Germline CDR1 is LGHDT and CDR2 is YNNKEL (reference sequence). The CDR3 runs to 18 residues. The chain's CDR3 is CASSPHAPTGGGYTEAFF. Here the CDR3 DNA reads TGTGCCAGCAGCCCACACGCCCCCACAGGGGGGGGATACACTGAAGCTTTCTTT.

The table lists this clonotype with many counts. This chain connects TRBV20-1 to TRBJ2-1; a possible D gene is TRBD2 (7 bases). The CDR3 extends over 16 amino acids. Germline V gene sequence: CDR1 DFQATT, CDR2 SNEGSKA (reference sequence). Trimming removed 2 bases from V and 5 bases from J, with 19 bases in between. For the CDR3, the DNA is TGCAGTGCTAGACGGGTGGATGCGGGGGCCCACAATGAGCAGTTCTTC. The encoded protein is CSARRVDAGAHNEQFF.

Here the CDR3 DNA reads TGCAGCGTTCGTAGGGACAGTGAAGCTTTCTTT. Its translation: CSVRRDSEAFF. The chain combines TRBV29-1 with TRBJ1-1; 7 positions agree with TRBD1. The CDR3 is 11 residues long. The J segment lost 7 bases and the V segment lost 5 bases, leaving 4 bases of the junction unmatched. Germline loops: CDR1 SQVTM, CDR2 ANQGSEA.

This clonotype has ten or more counts. The rearrangement uses TRBV20-1 and TRBJ1-4; tentative D call: TRBD1 (6 bases). The CDR3 totals 13 residues. V dropped 6 bases and J dropped 4 bases, with 12 bases sitting between them. Germline V gene lookup returns CDR1 DFQATT and CDR2 SNEGSKA (reference sequence). CDR3 sequence: CSAGPQGNEKLFF. Here the CDR3 DNA reads TGCAGTGCAGGGCCACAGGGTAATGAAAAACTGTTTTTT.